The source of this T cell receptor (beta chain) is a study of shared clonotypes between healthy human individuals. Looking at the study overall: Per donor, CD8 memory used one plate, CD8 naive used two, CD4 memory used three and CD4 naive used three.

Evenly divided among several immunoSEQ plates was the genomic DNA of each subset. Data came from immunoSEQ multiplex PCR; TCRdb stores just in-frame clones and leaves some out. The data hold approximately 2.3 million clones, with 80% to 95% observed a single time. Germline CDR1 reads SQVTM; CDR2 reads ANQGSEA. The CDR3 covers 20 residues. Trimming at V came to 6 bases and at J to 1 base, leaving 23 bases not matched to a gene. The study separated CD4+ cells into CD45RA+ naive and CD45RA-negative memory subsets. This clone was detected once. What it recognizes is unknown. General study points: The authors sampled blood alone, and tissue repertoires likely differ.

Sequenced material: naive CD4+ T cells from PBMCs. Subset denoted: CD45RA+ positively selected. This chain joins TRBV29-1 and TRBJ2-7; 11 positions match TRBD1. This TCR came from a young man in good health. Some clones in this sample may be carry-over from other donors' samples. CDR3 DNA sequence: TGCAGCGTGGGGGACAGGGACAGGGGGATCATGGAATTAGGGTCCTACGAGCAGTACTTC. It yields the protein CSVGDRDRGIMELGSYEQYF.